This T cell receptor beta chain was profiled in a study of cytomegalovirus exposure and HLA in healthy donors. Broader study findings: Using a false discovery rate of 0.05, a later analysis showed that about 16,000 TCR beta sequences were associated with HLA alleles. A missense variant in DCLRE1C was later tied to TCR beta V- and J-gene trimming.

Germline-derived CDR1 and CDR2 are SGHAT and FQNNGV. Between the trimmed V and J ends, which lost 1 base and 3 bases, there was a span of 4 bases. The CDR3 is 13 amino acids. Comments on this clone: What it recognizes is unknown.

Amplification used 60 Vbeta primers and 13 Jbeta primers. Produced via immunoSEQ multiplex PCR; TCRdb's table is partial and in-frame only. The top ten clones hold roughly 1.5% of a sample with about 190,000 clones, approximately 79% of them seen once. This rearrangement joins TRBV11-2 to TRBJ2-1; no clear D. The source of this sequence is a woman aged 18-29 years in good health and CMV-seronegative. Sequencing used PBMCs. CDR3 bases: TGTGCCAGCAGCTTAGGACACTACAATGAGCAGTTCTTC. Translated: CASSLGHYNEQFF.